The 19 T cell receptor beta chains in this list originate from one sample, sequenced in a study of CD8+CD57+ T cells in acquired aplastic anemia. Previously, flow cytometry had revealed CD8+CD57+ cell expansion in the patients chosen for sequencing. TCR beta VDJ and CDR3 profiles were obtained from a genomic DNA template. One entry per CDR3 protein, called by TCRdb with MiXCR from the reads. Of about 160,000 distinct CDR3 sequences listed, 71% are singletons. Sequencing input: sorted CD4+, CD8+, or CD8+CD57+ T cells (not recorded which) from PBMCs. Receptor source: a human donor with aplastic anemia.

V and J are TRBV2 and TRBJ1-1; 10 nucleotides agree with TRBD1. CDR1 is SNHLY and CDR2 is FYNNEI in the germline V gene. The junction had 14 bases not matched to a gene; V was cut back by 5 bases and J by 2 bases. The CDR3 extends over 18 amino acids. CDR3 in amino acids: CASSRSGTGAGVNTEAFF. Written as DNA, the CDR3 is TGTGCCAGCAGTAGATCCGGGACAGGGGCCGGAGTTAACACTGAAGCTTTCTTT.

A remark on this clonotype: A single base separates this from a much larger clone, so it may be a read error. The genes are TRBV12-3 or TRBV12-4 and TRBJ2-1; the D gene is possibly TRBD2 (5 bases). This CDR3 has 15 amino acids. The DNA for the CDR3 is TGTACCAGCAGACTAAAGCTTAAAGACGACAATGAGCAGTTCTTC. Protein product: CTSRLKLKDDNEQFF.

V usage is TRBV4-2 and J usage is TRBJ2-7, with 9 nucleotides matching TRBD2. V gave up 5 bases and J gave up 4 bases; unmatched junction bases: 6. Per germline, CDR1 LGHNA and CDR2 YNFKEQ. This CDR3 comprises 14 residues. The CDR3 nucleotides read TGTGCCAGCAGCTCCCCGGGACTAGCTTACGAGCAGTACTTC. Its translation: CASSSPGLAYEQYF.

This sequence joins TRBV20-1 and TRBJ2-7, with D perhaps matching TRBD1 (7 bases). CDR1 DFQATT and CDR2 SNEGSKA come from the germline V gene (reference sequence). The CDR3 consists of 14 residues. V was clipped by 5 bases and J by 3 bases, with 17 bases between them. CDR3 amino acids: CSAVGTVGGYEQYF. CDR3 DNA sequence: TGCAGTGCTGTAGGGACAGTGGGGGGCTACGAGCAGTACTTC.

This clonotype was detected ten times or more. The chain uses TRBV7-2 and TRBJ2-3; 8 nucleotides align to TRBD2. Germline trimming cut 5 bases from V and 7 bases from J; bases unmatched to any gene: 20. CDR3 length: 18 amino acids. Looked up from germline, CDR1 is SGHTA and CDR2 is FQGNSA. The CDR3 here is CASSPLPLGRGDLNTQYF. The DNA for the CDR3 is TGTGCCAGCAGCCCTCTCCCACTTGGGCGGGGGGATCTGAATACGCAGTATTTT.

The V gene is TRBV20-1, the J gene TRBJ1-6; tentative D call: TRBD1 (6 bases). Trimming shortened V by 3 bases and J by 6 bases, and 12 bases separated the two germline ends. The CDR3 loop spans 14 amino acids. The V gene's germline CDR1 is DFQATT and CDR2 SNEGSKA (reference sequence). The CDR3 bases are TGCAGTGCTAGGGTCAGGACAGTTAATTCACCCCTCCACTTT. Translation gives CSARVRTVNSPLHF.

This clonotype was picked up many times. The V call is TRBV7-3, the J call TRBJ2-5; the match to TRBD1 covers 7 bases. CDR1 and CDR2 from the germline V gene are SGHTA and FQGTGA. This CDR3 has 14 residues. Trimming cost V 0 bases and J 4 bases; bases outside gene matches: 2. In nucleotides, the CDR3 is TGTGCCAGCAGCTTAACAGGGGGCTCAGAGACCCAGTACTTC. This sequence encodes CASSLTGGSETQYF.

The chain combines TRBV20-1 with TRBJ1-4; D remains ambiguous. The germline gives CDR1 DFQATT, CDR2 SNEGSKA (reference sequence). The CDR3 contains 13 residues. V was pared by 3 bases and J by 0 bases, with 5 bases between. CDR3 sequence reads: CSARSATNEKLFF. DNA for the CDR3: TGCAGTGCTAGGTCAGCAACTAATGAAAAACTGTTTTTT.

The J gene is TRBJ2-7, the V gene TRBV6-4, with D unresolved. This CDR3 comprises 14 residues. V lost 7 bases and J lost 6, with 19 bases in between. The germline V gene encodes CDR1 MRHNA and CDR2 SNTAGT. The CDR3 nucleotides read TGTGCCAGCATAACGTGTAAGGGAACGGGCGAGCAGTACTTC. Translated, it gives CASITCKGTGEQYF.

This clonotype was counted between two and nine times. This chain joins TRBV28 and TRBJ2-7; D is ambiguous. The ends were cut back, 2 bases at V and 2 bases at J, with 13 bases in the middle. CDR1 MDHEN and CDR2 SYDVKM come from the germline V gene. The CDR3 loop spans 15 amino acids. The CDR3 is CASSLVAQVTYEQYF. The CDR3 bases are TGTGCCAGCAGTTTAGTCGCCCAGGTTACCTACGAGCAGTACTTC.

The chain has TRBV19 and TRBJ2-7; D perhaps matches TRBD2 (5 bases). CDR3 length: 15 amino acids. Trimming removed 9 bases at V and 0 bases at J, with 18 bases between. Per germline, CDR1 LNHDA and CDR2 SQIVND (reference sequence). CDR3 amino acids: CASSGAGRISYEQYF. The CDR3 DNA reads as TGTGCCAGCAGCGGCGCAGGTAGAATCTCCTACGAGCAGTACTTC.

The CDR3 sequence: CSAGSDSDNNEQFF. Here the CDR3 DNA reads TGCAGTGCCGGCAGTGACTCGGACAACAATGAGCAGTTCTTC. The chain combines TRBV20-1 with TRBJ2-1; D is perhaps TRBD1 (5 bases). The V gene's germline CDR1 is DFQATT and CDR2 SNEGSKA (reference sequence). The CDR3 length is 14 residues. The germline V and J ends were trimmed by 6 bases and 5 bases, with 17 bases remaining between them.

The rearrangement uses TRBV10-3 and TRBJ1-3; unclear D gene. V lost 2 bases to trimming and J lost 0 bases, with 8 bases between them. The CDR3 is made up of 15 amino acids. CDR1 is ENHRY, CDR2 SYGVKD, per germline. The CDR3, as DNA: TGTGCCATCAGTGAGCGTACGCTCTCTGGAAACACCATATATTTT. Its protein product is CAISERTLSGNTIYF.

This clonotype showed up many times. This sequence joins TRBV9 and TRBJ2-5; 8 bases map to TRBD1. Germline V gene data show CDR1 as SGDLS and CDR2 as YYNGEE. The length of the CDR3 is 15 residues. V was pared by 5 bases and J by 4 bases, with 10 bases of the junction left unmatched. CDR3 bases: TGTGCCAGCAGTGGGGGGCCAGGGGGCGGAGAGACCCAGTACTTC. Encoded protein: CASSGGPGGGETQYF.

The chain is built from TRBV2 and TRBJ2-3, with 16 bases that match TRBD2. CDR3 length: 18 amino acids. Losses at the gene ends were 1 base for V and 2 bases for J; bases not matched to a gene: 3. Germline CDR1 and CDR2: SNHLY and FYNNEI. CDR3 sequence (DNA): TGTGCCAGCAGTGAAGTCGGGACTAGCGGGGGGGACACAGATACGCAGTATTTT. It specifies CASSEVGTSGGDTDTQYF.

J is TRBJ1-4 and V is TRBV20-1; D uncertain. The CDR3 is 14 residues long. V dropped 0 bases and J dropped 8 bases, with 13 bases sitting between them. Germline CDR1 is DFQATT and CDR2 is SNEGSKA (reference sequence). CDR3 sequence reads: CSARDPSGGEKLFF. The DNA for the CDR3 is TGCAGTGCTAGAGATCCTTCAGGCGGGGAAAAACTGTTTTTT.

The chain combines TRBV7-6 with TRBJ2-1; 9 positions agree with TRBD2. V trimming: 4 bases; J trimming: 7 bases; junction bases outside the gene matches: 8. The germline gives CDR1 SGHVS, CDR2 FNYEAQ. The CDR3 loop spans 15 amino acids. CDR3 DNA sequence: TGTGCCAGCAGCTCAATGGCTAGCGGGAAAAATGAGCAGTTCTTC. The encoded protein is CASSSMASGKNEQFF.

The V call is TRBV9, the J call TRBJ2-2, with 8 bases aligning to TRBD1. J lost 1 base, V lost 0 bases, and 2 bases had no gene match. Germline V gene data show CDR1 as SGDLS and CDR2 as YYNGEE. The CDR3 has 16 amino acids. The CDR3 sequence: CASSVVGTGNTGELFF. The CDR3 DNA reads TGTGCCAGCAGCGTAGTAGGGACAGGGAACACCGGGGAGCTGTTTTTT.

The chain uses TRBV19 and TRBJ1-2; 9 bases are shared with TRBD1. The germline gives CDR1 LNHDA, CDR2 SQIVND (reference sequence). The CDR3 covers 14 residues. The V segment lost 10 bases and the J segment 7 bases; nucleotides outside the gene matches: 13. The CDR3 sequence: CATSERQGVIGYTF. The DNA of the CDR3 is TGTGCCACATCCGAAAGACAGGGGGTTATTGGCTACACCTTC.